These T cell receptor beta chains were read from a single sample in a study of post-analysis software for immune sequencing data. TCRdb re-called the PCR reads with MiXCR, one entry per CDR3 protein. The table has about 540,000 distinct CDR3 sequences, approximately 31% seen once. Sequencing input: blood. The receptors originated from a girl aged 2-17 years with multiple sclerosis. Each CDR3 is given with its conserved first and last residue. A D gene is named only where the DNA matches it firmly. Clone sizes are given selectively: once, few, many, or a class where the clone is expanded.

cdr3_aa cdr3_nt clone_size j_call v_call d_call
CASSPGPTTQYF TGTGCCAGCAGCCCAGGACCTACTACGCAGTATTTT NA TRBJ2-3 TRBV25-1 NA
CASNGQGHITDTQYF TGTGCCAGCAACGGACAGGGTCACATCACAGATACGCAGTATTTT many TRBJ2-3 TRBV28 TRBD1
CASSSPSGSSGETQYF TGTGCCAGCAGTTCCCCTTCCGGTAGCTCGGGGGAGACCCAGTACTTC NA TRBJ2-5 TRBV28 NA
CASSPGQGMDTQYF TGTGCCAGCAGCCCGGGACAGGGGATGGATACGCAGTATTTT NA TRBJ2-3 TRBV5-5 TRBD1
CSARAVALAVWGEQFF TGCAGTGCTAGAGCTGTTGCCCTAGCGGTATGGGGTGAGCAGTTCTTC few TRBJ2-1 TRBV20-1 TRBD2
CSAAVGATQYF TGCAGTGCCGCAGTGGGGGCTACGCAGTATTTT NA TRBJ2-3 TRBV20-1 NA
CASSIREGTEAFF TGTGCCAGCAGCATACGGGAGGGCACTGAAGCTTTCTTT NA TRBJ1-1 TRBV3-1 NA
CASSLAATSGNNEQFF TGTGCCAGCAGCTTAGCTGCGACTAGCGGAAACAATGAGCAGTTCTTC NA TRBJ2-1 TRBV7-2 TRBD2
CASSLATFSTDTQYF TGCGCCAGCAGCTTGGCGACTTTCAGCACAGATACGCAGTATTTT NA TRBJ2-3 TRBV5-1 NA
CASSPQGASGYTGELFF TGCGCCAGCAGCCCCCAAGGGGCTAGCGGGTACACCGGGGAGCTGTTTTTT few TRBJ2-2 TRBV4-1 TRBD2
CASSLGGNKNIQYF TGTGCCAGCAGCCTCGGGGGAAACAAAAACATTCAGTACTTC NA TRBJ2-4 TRBV7-9 NA
CASSFGMNTGVYNEQFF TGTGCCAGCAGTTTTGGGATGAATACAGGGGTATACAATGAGCAGTTCTTC NA TRBJ2-1 TRBV27 TRBD1
CSYTPNYGYTF TGCAGTTACACGCCTAACTATGGCTACACCTTC few TRBJ1-2 TRBV20-1 NA
CASSLTRAADAQYF TGTGCCAGCAGCTTAACCAGGGCTGCAGATGCGCAGTATTTT NA TRBJ2-3 TRBV7-3 NA
CASRIVAGGYGYTF TGTGCCAGCAGGATCGTGGCGGGGGGCTATGGCTACACCTTC many TRBJ1-2 TRBV6-4 NA
CAISESVKGMHEQFF TGTGCCATCAGTGAGTCGGTGAAGGGGATGCATGAGCAGTTCTTC few TRBJ2-1 TRBV10-3 NA
CATSSRGADTQYF TGTGCCACCTCGTCGCGGGGGGCCGATACGCAGTATTTT NA TRBJ2-3 TRBV10-3 TRBD2
CASTPSGGYNERFF TGCGCCAGCACCCCTAGCGGGGGCTACAATGAGCGGTTCTTC few TRBJ2-1 TRBV4-1 TRBD2
CASSMGQGASYEQYF TGCGCCAGCAGCATGGGACAGGGGGCCTCCTACGAGCAGTACTTC NA TRBJ2-7 TRBV5-1 TRBD1
CASRTAKQGGYGYTF TGTGCCAGTAGGACCGCCAAGCAGGGGGGGTATGGCTACACCTTC once TRBJ1-2 TRBV28 TRBD1
CASSSRPQETQYF TGTGCCAGCAGCTCCCGACCCCAAGAGACCCAGTACTTC NA TRBJ2-5 TRBV7-3 NA
CASSPRQGQSPLHF TGTGCCAGCAGTCCTAGACAGGGGCAGTCACCCCTCCACTTT few TRBJ1-6 TRBV6-6 TRBD1
CASSIWIRGTDTQYF TGTGCCAGCAGCATCTGGATTAGGGGTACAGATACGCAGTATTTT NA TRBJ2-3 TRBV7-2 NA
CASSPLVGANNEQFF TGTGCCAGCAGCCCGTTAGTGGGGGCGAACAATGAGCAGTTCTTC NA TRBJ2-1 TRBV5-6 NA
CASSRTRQGTTDTQYF TGTGCCAGCAGCCGAACAAGACAGGGGACCACAGATACGCAGTATTTT NA TRBJ2-3 TRBV11-2 TRBD1
CASSQVRTGPSYEQYF TGTGCCAGCAGCCAAGTGAGGACAGGGCCCTCCTACGAGCAGTACTTC few TRBJ2-7 TRBV4-2 TRBD1
CASSKTGPYEQYF TGTGCCAGCAGCAAGACAGGGCCCTACGAGCAGTACTTC many TRBJ2-7 TRBV5-5 TRBD1
CASLQRTDTQYF TGCGCCAGCCTACAACGCACAGATACGCAGTATTTT NA TRBJ2-3 TRBV10-1 NA
CASSHRSGGNGELFF TGCGCCAGCAGCCATCGATCAGGGGGTAACGGGGAGCTGTTTTTT many TRBJ2-2 TRBV4-1 TRBD1
CASSATGPGEQYF TGTGCCAGCAGTGCGACAGGGCCTGGGGAGCAGTACTTC few TRBJ2-7 TRBV2 TRBD1
CSAPGLQRTDTQYF TGCAGTGCTCCCGGGCTACAGCGCACAGATACGCAGTATTTT few TRBJ2-3 TRBV20-1 NA
CASGLYSGRTYEQYF TGTGCTAGTGGTTTGTATTCCGGACGAACCTACGAGCAGTACTTC NA TRBJ2-7 TRBV12-5 NA
CASSYGPTYEQYF TGTGCCAGCAGTTACGGTCCGACCTACGAGCAGTACTTC many TRBJ2-7 TRBV6-5 NA
CASSGDRGTYEQYF TGTGCCAGCAGCGGGGACAGGGGGACCTACGAGCAGTACTTC few TRBJ2-7 TRBV9 TRBD1
CATSAYNEQFF TGTGCCACCAGTGCTTACAATGAGCAGTTCTTC NA TRBJ2-1 TRBV24-1 NA
CSARPSVVPREPEVQETQYF TGCAGTGCTAGACCCTCAGTTGTCCCGAGGGAGCCCGAGGTGCAAGAGACCCAGTACTTC NA TRBJ2-5 TRBV20-1 NA
CANSGAAQETQYF TGCGCCAACTCGGGGGCCGCTCAAGAGACCCAGTACTTC NA TRBJ2-5 TRBV20-1 NA
CSARKGGGAENEQFF TGCAGTGCTAGAAAGGGCGGGGGGGCGGAAAATGAGCAGTTCTTC few TRBJ2-1 TRBV20-1 TRBD2
CATAGTGLVNEQFF TGTGCCACCGCCGGGACAGGACTGGTCAATGAGCAGTTCTTC many TRBJ2-1 TRBV15 TRBD1
CASSAGQETQYF TGTGCCAGCAGCGCGGGACAAGAGACCCAGTACTTC many TRBJ2-5 TRBV2 NA
CAARTGEGTDTQYF TGTGCCGCCCGGACAGGGGAGGGCACAGATACGCAGTATTTT few TRBJ2-3 TRBV10-3 TRBD1
CTSSPPTVAANEQFF TGTACCAGCTCACCACCGACAGTTGCGGCCAATGAGCAGTTCTTC once TRBJ2-1 TRBV18 NA
CASSGTGENIPYF TGTGCCAGCAGCGGAACAGGGGAGAACATTCCGTACTTC NA TRBJ2-4 TRBV5-5 TRBD1
CASSQVGAAYNEQFF TGTGCCAGCAGCCAAGTTGGGGCAGCTTACAATGAGCAGTTCTTC NA TRBJ2-1 TRBV3-1 NA
CASSVAGTGGSPLHF TGTGCCAGCAGCGTAGCCGGGACAGGGGGCTCACCCCTCCACTTT few TRBJ1-6 TRBV5-5 TRBD1
CASKQGTGSYNEQFF TGTGCCAGCAAACAAGGGACAGGGTCTTACAATGAGCAGTTCTTC few TRBJ2-1 TRBV2 TRBD1